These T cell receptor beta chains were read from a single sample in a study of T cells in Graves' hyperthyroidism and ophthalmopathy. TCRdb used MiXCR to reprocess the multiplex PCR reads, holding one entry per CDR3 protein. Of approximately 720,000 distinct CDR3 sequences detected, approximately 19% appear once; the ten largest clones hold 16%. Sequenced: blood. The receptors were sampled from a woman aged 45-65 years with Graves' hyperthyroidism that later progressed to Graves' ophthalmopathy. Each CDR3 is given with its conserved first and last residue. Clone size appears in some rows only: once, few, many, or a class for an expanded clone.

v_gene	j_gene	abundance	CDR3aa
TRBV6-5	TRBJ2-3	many	CASSYSFAGDSTDTQYF
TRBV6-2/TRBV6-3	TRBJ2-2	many	CASSYPGRTYTGELFF
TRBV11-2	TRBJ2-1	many	CASSLSLGAGDNEQFF
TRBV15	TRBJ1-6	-	CATSRDDRGGSPLHF
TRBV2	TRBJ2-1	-	CASWPGGEQFF
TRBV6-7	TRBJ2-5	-	CASSSGTGIGETQYF
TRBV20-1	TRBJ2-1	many	CSARVSVPSSYNEQFF
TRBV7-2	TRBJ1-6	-	CASSLGGDIYNSPLHF
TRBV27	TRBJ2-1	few	CASSLPGGLVNEQFF
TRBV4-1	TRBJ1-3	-	CASSQDFGGASGNTIYF
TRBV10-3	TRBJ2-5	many	CAISDGREETQYF
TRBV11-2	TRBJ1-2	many	CASSTGLIYGYTF
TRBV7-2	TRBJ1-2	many	CASSFPQNYGYTF
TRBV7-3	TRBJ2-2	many	CASSPRPGISGELFF
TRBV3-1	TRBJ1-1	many	CASSLRGPMNTEAFF
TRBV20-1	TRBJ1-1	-	CSARTPDLTEAFF
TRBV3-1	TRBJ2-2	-	CASSQDGETGELFF
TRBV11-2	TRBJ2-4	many	CASSKETAKNIQYF